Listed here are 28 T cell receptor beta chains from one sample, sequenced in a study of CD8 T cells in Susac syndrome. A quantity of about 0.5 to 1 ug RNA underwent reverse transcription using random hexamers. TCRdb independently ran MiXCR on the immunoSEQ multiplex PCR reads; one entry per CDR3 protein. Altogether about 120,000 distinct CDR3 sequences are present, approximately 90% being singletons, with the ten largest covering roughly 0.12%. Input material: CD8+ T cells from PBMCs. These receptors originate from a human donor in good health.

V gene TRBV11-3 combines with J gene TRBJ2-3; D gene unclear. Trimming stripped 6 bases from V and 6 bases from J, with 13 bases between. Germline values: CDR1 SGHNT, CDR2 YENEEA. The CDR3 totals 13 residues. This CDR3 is CASRPSGMDTQYF. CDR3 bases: TGTGCCAGCAGACCCTCCGGAATGGATACGCAGTATTTT.

The CDR3 is CASTLDRAGNQPQHF. CDR3 nucleotides: TGTGCCAGTACCCTGGACAGGGCAGGCAATCAGCCCCAGCATTTT. This rearrangement joins TRBV19 to TRBJ1-5; 8 bases map to TRBD1. CDR3 size: 15 residues. V lost 7 bases, J lost 2 bases, and 7 bases stayed unmatched. Germline loops: CDR1 LNHDA, CDR2 SQIVND (reference sequence).

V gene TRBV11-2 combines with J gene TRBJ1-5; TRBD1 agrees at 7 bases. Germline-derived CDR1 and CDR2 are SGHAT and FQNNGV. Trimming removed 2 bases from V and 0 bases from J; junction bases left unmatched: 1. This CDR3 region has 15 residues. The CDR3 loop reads CASSLTGDSNQPQHF. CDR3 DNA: TGTGCCAGCAGCTTAACAGGGGATAGCAATCAGCCCCAGCATTTT. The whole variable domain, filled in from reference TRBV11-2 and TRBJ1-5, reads EAGVAQSPRYKIIEKRQSVAFWCNPISGHATLYWYQQILGQGPKLLIQFQNNGVVDDSQLPKDRFSAERLKGVDSTLKIQPAKLEDSAVYLCASSLTGDSNQPQHFGDGTRLSIL.

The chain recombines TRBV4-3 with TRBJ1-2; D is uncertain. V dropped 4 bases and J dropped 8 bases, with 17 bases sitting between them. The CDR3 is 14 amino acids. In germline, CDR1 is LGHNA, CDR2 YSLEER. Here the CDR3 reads CASSLDTAKRGYTF. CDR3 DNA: TGCGCCAGCAGCCTTGACACTGCGAAACGGGGCTACACCTTC.

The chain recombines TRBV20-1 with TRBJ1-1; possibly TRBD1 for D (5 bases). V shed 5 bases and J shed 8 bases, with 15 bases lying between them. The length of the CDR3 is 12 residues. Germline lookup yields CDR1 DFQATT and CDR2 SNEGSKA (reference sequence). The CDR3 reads CSASGEGPEAFF. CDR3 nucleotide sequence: TGCAGTGCTTCCGGAGAGGGGCCCGAAGCTTTCTTT.

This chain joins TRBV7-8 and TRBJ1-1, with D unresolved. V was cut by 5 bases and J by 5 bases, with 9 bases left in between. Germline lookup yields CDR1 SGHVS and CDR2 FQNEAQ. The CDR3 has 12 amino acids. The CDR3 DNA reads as TGTGCCAGCAGCCGAGACCTGACTGAAGCTTTCTTT. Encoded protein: CASSRDLTEAFF.

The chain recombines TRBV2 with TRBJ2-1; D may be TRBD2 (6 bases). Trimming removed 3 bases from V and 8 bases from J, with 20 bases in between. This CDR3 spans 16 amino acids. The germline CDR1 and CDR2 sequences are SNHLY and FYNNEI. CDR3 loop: CASSERPTSSFHEQFF. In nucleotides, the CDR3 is TGTGCCAGCAGTGAGCGCCCTACTAGCTCCTTCCATGAGCAGTTCTTC.

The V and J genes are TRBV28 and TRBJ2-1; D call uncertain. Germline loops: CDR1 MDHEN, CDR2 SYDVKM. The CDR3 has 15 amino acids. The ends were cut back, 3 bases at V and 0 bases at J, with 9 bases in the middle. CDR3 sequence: CASSFAGSSYNEQFF. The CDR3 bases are TGTGCCAGCAGTTTCGCCGGAAGCTCCTACAATGAGCAGTTCTTC.

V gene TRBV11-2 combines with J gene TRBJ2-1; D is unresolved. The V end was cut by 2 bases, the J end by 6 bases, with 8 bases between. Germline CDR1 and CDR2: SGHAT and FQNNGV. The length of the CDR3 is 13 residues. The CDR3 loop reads CASSLRSFNEQFF. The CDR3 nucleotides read TGTGCCAGCAGCTTAAGAAGCTTCAATGAGCAGTTCTTC.

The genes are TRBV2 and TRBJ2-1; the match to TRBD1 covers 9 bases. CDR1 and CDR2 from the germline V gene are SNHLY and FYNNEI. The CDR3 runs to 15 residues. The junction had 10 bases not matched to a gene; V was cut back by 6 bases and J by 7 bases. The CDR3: CASRQPGQGLNEQFF. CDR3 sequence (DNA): TGTGCCAGCAGACAACCGGGACAGGGCCTGAATGAGCAGTTCTTC. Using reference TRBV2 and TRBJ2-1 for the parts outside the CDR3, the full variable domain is EPEVTQTPSHQVTQMGQEVILRCVPISNHLYFYWYRQILGQKVEFLVSFYNNEISEKSEIFDDQFSVERPDGSNFTLKIRSTKLEDSAMYFCASRQPGQGLNEQFFGPGTRLTVL.

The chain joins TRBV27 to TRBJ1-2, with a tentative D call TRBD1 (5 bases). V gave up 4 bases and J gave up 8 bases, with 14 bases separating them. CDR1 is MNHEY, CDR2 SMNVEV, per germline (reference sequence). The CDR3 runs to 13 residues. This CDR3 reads CASSSGPLNGYTF. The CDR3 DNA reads TGTGCCAGCAGTTCGGGACCGCTAAACGGCTACACCTTC.

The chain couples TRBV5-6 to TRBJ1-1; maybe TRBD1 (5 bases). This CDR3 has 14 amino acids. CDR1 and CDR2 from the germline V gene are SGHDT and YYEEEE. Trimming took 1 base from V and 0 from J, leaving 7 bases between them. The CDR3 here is CASSLRQMNTEAFF. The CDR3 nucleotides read TGTGCCAGCAGCTTGAGACAGATGAACACTGAAGCTTTCTTT.

This CDR3 is CASSFRTGTETQYF. CDR3 in DNA: TGTGCCAGCAGCTTCAGGACAGGGACGGAGACCCAGTACTTC. This chain joins TRBV7-2 and TRBJ2-5; 8 nucleotides align to TRBD1. Germline CDR1 reads SGHTA; CDR2 reads FQGNSA. This CDR3 region has 14 residues. With V trimmed by 3 bases and J by 5 bases, 5 bases remained unmatched.

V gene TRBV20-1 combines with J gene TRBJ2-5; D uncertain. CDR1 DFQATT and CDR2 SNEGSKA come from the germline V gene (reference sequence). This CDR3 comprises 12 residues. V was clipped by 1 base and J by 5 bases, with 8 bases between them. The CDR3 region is CSARGAAETQYF. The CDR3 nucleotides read TGCAGTGCTAGAGGGGCAGCGGAGACCCAGTACTTC.

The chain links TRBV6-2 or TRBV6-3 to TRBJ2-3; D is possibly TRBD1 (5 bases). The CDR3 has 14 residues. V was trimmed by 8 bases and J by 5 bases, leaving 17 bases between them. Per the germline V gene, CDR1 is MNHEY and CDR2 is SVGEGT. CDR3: CASAPLGPLDTQYF. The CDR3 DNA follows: TGTGCCAGCGCTCCGTTGGGGCCGTTAGATACGCAGTATTTT.

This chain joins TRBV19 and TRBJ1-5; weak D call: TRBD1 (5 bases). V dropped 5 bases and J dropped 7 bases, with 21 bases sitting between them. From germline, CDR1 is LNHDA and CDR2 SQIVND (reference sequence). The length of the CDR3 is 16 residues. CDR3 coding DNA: TGTGCCAGTAGTGGGCTTACCGGACAATCGCTCCAGCCCCAGCATTTT. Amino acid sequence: CASSGLTGQSLQPQHF.

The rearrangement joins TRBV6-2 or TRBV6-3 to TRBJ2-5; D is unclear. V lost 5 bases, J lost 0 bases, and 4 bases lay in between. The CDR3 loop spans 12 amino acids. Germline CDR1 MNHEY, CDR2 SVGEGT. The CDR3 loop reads CASSHNQETQYF. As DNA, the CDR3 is TGTGCCAGCAGTCACAACCAAGAGACCCAGTACTTC.

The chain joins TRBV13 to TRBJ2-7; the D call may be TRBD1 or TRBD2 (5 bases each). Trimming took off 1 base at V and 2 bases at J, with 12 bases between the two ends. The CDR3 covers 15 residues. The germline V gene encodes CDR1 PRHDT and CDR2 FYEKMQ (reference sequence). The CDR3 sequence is CASSLVGAGTYEQYF. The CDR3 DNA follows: TGTGCCAGCAGCTTAGTCGGGGCCGGGACCTACGAGCAGTACTTC.

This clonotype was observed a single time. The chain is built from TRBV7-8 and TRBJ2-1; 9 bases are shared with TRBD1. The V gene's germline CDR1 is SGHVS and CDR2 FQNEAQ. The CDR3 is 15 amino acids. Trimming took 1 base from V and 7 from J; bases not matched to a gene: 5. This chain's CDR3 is CASSLGQGGKNEQFF. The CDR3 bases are TGTGCCAGCAGCTTAGGACAGGGGGGGAAGAATGAGCAGTTCTTC.

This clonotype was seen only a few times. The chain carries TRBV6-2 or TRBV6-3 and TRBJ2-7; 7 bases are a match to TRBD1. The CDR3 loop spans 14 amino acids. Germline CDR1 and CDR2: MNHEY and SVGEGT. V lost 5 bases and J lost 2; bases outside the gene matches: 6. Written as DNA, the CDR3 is TGTGCCAGCAGTCCCTCGGGACAGACCTACGAGCAGTACTTC. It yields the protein CASSPSGQTYEQYF.

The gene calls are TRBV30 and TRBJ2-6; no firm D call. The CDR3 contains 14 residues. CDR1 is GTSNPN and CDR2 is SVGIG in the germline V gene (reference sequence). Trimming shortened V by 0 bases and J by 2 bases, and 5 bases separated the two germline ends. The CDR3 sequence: CAWSVPPGANVLTF. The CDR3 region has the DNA TGTGCCTGGAGTGTACCCCCTGGGGCCAACGTCCTGACTTTC. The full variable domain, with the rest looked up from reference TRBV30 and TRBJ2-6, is SQTIHQWPATLVQPVGSPLSLECTVEGTSNPNLYWYRQAAGRGLQLLFYSVGIGQISSEVPQNLSASRPQDRQFILSSKKLLLSDSGFYLCAWSVPPGANVLTFGAGSRLTVL.

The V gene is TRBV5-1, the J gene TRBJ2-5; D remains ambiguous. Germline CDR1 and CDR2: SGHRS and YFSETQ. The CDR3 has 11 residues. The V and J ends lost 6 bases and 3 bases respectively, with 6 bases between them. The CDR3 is CASTNEETQYF. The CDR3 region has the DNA TGCGCCAGCACTAACGAAGAGACCCAGTACTTC. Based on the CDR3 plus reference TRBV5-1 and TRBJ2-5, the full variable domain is KAGVTQTPRYLIKTRGQQVTLSCSPISGHRSVSWYQQTPGQGLQFLFEYFSETQRNKGNFPGRFSGRQFSNSRSEMNVSTLELGDSALYLCASTNEETQYFGPGTRLLVL.

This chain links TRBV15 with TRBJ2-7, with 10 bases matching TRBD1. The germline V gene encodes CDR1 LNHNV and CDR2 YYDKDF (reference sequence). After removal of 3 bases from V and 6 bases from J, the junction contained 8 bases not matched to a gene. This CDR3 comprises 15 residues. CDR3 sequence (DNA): TGTGCCACCAGCAGGGTACCGGGACAGGGGATCGAGCAGTACTTC. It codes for CATSRVPGQGIEQYF.

CDR3 protein: CASSQVLLYEQYF. In DNA, the CDR3 is TGTGCCAGCAGCCAAGTTCTCCTCTACGAGCAGTACTTC. V gene TRBV14 combines with J gene TRBJ2-7; D is unresolved. Trimming shortened V by 1 base and J by 3 bases, and 7 bases separated the two germline ends. CDR1 and CDR2 from the germline V gene are SGHDN and FVKESK. This CDR3 region has 13 residues.

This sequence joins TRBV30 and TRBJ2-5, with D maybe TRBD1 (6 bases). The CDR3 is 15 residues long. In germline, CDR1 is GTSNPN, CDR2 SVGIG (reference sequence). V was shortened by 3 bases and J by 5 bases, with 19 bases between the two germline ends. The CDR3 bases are TGTGCCTGGAGCCCCGAGAGCAGGGGATGGGAGACCCAGTACTTC. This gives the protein CAWSPESRGWETQYF.

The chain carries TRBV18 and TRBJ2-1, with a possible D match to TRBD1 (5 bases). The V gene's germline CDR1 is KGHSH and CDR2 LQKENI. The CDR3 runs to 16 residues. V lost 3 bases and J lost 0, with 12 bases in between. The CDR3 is CASSPRQLSSYNEQFF. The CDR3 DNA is TGTGCCAGCTCACCCCGACAGTTGAGCTCCTACAATGAGCAGTTCTTC.

The CDR3 loop is CASSPAAWEAQYF. CDR3 in DNA: TGTGCCAGCAGTCCTGCTGCATGGGAGGCGCAGTACTTC. The gene calls are TRBV7-2 and TRBJ2-7, with a tentative D call TRBD2 (6 bases). The germline V gene has CDR1 SGHTA and CDR2 FQGNSA. The CDR3 runs 13 residues. V lost 6 bases and J 9 bases, leaving 18 bases between the germline ends.

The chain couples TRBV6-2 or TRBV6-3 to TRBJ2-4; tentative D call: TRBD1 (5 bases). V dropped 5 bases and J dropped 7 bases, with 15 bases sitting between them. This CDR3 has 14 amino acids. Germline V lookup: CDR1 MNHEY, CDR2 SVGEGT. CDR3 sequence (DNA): TGTGCCAGCAGTCCGACAGATCTCTCCAACATTCAGTACTTC. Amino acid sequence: CASSPTDLSNIQYF.